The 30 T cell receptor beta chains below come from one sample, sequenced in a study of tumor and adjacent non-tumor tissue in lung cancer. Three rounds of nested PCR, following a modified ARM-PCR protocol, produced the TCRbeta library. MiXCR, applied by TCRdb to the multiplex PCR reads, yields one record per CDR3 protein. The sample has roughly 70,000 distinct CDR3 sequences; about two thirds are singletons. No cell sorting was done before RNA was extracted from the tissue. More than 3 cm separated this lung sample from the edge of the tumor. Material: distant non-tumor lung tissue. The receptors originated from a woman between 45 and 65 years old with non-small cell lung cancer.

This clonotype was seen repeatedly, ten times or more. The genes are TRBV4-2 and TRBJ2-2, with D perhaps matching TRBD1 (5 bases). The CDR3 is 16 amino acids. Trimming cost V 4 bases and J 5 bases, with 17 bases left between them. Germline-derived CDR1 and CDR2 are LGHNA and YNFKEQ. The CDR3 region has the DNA TGTGCCAGCAGCCCGAACCTCATGGGGCAGACCGGGGAGCTGTTTTTT. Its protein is CASSPNLMGQTGELFF.

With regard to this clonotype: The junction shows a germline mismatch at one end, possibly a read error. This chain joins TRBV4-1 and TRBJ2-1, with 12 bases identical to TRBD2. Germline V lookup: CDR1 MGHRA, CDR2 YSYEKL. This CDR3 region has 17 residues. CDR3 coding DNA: TGCGCCAGCAGCCTGGGACTAGCGGGTACCTACTACAGTGAGCAGCTCTTC. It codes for CASSLGLAGTYYSEQLF.

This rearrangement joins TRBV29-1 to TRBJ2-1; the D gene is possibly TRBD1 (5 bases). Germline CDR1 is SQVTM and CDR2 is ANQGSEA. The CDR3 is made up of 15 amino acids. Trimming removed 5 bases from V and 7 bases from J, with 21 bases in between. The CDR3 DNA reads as TGCAGCGTTACACCCATGCGGACATTAAGTAATGAGCAGTTCTTC. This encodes CSVTPMRTLSNEQFF.

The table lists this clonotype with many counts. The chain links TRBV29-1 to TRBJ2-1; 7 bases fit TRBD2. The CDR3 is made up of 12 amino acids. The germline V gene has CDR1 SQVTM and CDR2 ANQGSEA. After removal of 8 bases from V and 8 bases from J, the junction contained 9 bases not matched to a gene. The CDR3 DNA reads TGCAGCTTCCGGCGGGAGAGGTATGAGCAGTTCTTC. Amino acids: CSFRRERYEQFF.

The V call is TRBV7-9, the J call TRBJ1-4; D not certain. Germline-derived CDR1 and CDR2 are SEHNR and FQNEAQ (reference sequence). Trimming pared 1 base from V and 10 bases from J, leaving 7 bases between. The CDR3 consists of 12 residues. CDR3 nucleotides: TGTGCCAGCAGCTTAGTACACGGAAAACTGTTTTTT. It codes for CASSLVHGKLFF.

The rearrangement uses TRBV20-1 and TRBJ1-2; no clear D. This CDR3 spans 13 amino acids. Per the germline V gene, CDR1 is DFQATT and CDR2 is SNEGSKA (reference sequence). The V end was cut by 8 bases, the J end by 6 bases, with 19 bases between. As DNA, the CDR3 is TGCAGTACTCTATCAGGATCCACTAATGGCTACACCTTC. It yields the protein CSTLSGSTNGYTF.

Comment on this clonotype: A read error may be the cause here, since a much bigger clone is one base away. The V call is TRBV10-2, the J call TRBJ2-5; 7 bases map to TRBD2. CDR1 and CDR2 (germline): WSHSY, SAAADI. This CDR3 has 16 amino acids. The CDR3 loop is CASSEISGTIQETQHF. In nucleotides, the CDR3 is TGCGCCAGCAGTGAGATCTCTGGGACTATTCAAGAGACCCAGCACTTC.

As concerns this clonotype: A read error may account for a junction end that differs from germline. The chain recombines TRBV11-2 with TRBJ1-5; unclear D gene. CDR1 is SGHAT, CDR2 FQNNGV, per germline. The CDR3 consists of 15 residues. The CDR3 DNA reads TGTTCCAGCAGCCTAGCGGGCCGAGGCAATCAGGCCCAGCATTTT. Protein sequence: CSSSLAGRGNQAQHF.

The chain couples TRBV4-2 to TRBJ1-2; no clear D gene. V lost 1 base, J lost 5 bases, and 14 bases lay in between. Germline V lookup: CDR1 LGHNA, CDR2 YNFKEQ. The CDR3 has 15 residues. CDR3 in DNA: TGTGCCAGCAGCCAAGGCGGTAGGGCTCGGTATGGCTACACCTTC. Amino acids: CASSQGGRARYGYTF.

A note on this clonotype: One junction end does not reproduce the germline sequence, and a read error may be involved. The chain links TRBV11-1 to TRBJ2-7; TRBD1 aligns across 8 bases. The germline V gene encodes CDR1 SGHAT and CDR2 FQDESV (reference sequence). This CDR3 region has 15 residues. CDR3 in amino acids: CASNSIGSTGDEHYF. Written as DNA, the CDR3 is TGTGCCAGTAACTCGATAGGGTCGACAGGGGACGAGCACTACTTC.

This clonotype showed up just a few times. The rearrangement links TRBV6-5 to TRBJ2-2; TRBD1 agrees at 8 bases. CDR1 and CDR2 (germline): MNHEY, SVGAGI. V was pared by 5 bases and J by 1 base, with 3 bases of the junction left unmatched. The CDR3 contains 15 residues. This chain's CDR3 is CASSDGTGNTGELFF. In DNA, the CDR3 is TGTGCCAGCAGTGACGGGACAGGGAACACCGGGGAGCTGTTTTTT.

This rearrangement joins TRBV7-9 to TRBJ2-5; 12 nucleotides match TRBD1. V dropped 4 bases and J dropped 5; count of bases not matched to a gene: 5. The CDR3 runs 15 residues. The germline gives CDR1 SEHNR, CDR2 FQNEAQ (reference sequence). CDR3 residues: CASSWGTGGLETQYF. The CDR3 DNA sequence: TGTGCCAGCAGCTGGGGGACAGGGGGCTTGGAGACCCAGTACTTC.

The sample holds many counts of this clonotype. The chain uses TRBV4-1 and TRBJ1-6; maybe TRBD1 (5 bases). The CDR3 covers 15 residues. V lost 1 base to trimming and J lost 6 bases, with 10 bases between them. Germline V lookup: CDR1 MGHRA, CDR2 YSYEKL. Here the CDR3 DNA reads TGCGCCAGCAGCCAAGTAGGGGCAGGTAATTCACCCCTCCACTTT. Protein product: CASSQVGAGNSPLHF.

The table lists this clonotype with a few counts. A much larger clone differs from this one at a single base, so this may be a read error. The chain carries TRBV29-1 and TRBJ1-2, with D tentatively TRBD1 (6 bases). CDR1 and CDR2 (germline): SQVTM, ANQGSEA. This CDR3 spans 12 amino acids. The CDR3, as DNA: TGCAGCGTTGGACAGGCTTCTGGGGGCTACGCCTTC. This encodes CSVGQASGGYAF.

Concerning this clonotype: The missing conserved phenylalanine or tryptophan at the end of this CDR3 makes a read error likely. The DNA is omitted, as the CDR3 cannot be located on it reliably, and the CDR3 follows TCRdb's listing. CDR3 region: CASSLDGVDQPRYL. The V call is TRBV12-3 or TRBV12-4, the J call TRBJ1-5. Both ends counted, the CDR3 spans 14 residues.

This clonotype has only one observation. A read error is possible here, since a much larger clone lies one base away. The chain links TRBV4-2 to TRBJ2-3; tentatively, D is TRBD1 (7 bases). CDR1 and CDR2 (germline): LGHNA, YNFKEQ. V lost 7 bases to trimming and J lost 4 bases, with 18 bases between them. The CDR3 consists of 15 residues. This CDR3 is CASKEWTGGADTQYF. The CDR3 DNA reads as TGTGCCAGCAAGGAATGGACAGGAGGGGCAGATACGCAGTATTTT.

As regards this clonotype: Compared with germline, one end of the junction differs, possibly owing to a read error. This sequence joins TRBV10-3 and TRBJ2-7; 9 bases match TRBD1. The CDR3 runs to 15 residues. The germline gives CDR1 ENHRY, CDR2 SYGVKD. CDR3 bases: TGTGCCATCAGTCCCGGGACAGGGAGCTCCTACGTGCAGTACTTC. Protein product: CAISPGTGSSYVQYF.

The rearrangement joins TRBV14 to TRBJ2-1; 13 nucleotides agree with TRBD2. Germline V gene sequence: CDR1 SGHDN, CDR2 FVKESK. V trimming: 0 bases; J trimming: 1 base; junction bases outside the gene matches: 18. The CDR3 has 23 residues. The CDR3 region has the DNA TGTGCCAGCAGCCAAGATTCAGGGACTAGCGGGATTATGCGGATTATTTCCTACAATGAGCAGTTCTTC. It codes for CASSQDSGTSGIMRIISYNEQFF.

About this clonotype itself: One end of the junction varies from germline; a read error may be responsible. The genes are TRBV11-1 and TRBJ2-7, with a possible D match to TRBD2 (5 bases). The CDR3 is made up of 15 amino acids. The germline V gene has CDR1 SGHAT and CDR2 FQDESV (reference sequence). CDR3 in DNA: TGTGCCATCAGCCCCGTGGCAGCGGAAACCTACGAACAGTACTTC. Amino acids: CAISPVAAETYEQYF.

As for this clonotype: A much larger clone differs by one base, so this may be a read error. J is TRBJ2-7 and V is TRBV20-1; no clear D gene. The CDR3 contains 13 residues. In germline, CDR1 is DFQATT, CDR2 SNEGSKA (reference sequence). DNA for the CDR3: TGCAGTGTTAGAGACGACCGCTCCTACGAGCAGTACTTC. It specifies CSVRDDRSYEQYF.

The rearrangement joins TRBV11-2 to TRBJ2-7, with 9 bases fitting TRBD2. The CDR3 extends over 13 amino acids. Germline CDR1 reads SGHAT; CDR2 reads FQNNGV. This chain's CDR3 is CTISLGLANEQYF. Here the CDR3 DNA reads TGTACCATCAGCTTAGGACTAGCGAACGAGCAGTACTTC.

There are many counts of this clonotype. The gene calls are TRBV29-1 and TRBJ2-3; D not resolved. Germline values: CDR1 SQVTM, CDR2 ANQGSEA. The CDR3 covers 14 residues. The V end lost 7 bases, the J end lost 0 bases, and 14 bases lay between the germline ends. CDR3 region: CSANPTASTDTQYF. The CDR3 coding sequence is TGCAGCGCAAACCCCACAGCTAGCACAGATACGCAGTATTTT.

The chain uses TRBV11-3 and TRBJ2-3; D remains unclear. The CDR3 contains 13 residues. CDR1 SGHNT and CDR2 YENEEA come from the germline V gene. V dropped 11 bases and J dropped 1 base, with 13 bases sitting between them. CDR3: CACNRRGTDTQYF. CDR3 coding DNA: TGTGCCTGCAACCGCCGCGGCACAGATACGCAGTATTTT.

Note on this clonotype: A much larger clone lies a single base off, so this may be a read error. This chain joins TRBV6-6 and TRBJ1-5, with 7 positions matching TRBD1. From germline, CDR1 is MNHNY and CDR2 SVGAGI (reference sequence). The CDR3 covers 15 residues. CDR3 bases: TGTGCCAGCAGTTCCGCACAGGGGCAGAATCAGCCCCATCATTTT. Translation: CASSSAQGQNQPHHF.

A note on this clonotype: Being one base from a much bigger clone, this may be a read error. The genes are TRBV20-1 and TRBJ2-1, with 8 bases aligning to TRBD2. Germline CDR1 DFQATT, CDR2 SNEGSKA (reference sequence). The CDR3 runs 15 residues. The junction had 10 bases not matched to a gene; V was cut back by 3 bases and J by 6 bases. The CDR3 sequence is CSASLKSGGGNEQFF. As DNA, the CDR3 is TGCAGTGCTAGTCTAAAGTCGGGAGGGGGCAATGAGCAGTTCTTC.

CDR3 residues: CASSLVGLTLNEQFF. The DNA for the CDR3 is TGTGCCAGCAGCTTAGTAGGCCTTACTCTAAATGAGCAGTTCTTC. The rearrangement links TRBV11-2 to TRBJ2-1; no clear D. Germline CDR1 and CDR2: SGHAT and FQNNGV. V gave up 1 base and J gave up 7 bases, with 14 bases separating them. This CDR3 spans 15 amino acids.

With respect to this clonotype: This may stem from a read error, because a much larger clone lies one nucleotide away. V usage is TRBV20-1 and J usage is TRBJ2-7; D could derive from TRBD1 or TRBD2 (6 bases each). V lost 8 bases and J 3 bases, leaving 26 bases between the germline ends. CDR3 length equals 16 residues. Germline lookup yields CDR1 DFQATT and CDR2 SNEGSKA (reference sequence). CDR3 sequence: CSPPTSRFAGHYEQYF. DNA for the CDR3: TGCAGTCCTCCCACCTCAAGATTTGCGGGACACTACGAGCAGTACTTC.

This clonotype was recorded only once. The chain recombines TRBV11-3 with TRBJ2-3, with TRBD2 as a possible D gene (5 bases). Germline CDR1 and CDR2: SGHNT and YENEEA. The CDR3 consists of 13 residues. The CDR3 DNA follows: TGTGGCATCAGCGAGAGGGGCACAGATACGCAGTATTTT. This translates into CGISERGTDTQYF.

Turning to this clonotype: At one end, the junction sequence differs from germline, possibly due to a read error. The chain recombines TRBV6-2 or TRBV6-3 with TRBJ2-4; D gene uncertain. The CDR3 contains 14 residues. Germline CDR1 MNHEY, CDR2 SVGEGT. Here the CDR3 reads CVSRWQVAKNIQYF. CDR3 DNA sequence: TGTGTCAGCAGATGGCAGGTAGCCAAAAACATTCAGTACTTC.

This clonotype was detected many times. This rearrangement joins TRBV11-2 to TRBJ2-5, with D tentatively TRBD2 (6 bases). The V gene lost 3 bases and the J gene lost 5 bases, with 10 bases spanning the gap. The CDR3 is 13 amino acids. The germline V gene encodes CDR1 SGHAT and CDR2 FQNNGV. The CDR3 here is CASSFGEAETQYF. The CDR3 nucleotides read TGTGCCAGCAGCTTTGGGGAGGCGGAGACCCAGTACTTC.